These T cell receptor beta chains were read from a single sample in a study of T-cell memory formation after mild COVID-19. MiXCR was run by TCRdb on the 5' RACE reads, yielding one entry per CDR3 protein. The table has some 300,000 distinct CDR3 sequences, roughly 20% seen once; the top ten hold roughly 23%. The source material was PBMCs or a T cell subset sorted from them (not recorded which). These receptors all come from a man between 18 and 29 years old who had mild COVID-19 (a few samples of this study predate the infection). Cell type and time point are not known. The CDR3 runs from the conserved cysteine through the conserved F or W. The D gene is left open where the match is weak. The size of a clone is reported for some rows only, either as once, few or many, or as a class for expanded clones.

TRBV7-8	-	TRBJ2-4	-	CASSTGILSKNIQYF	TGTGCCAGCAGCACCGGGATTTTGTCCAAAAACATTCAGTACTTC
TRBV5-1	-	TRBJ2-5	-	CASSVVGEETQYF	TGCGCCAGCAGCGTGGTGGGCGAGGAGACCCAGTACTTC
TRBV4-3	-	TRBJ1-5	-	CASSQEWRGYSNQPQHF	TGCGCCAGCAGCCAAGAATGGAGGGGATATAGCAATCAGCCCCAGCATTTT
TRBV30	-	TRBJ2-1	-	CAWSSWGAYNEQFF	TGTGCCTGGAGTAGCTGGGGGGCTTACAATGAGCAGTTCTTC
TRBV24-1	TRBD2	TRBJ2-3	few	CATSDGTAGGLDTQYF	TGTGCCACCAGTGATGGGACGGCGGGGGGGCTCGATACGCAGTATTTT
TRBV7-9	-	TRBJ1-4	-	CASSPTRSGDEKLFF	TGTGCCAGCAGTCCAACCCGGTCCGGGGATGAAAAACTGTTTTTT
TRBV20-1	TRBD2	TRBJ2-7	few	CSAGGGSSYEQYF	TGCAGTGCTGGGGGGGGGAGCTCCTACGAGCAGTACTTC
TRBV19	-	TRBJ1-1	few	CASENRVTEAFF	TGTGCCAGCGAGAACAGGGTCACTGAAGCTTTCTTT
TRBV30	-	TRBJ1-5	-	CAWRPKGATNQPQHF	TGTGCCTGGAGGCCCAAAGGGGCGACAAATCAGCCCCAGCATTTT
TRBV28	-	TRBJ2-5	many	CASSSPNGETQYF	TGTGCCAGCAGCTCCCCGAACGGGGAGACCCAGTACTTC
TRBV5-1	TRBD1	TRBJ2-1	-	CASSLAGQGYEQFF	TGCGCCAGCAGCTTGGCGGGACAGGGCTATGAGCAGTTCTTC
TRBV24-1	-	TRBJ1-1	-	CATSDRDGAEAFF	TGTGCCACCAGTGACCGGGATGGAGCTGAAGCTTTCTTT
TRBV4-2	-	TRBJ2-3	-	CASSQPAGAVGADTQYF	TGTGCCAGCAGCCAACCGGCGGGGGCGGTTGGCGCAGATACGCAGTATTTT
TRBV28	-	TRBJ1-5	few	CASNTGLAQPQHF	TGTGCCAGCAACACAGGGTTGGCTCAGCCCCAGCATTTT
TRBV5-1	-	TRBJ2-3	-	CASSLDEGTPRADTQYF	TGCGCCAGCAGCTTGGATGAGGGGACTCCCCGGGCAGATACGCAGTATTTT
TRBV3-1	-	TRBJ2-1	few	CASSETGRVRDEQFF	TGTGCCAGCAGCGAGACAGGGAGGGTACGCGATGAGCAGTTCTTC
TRBV9	-	TRBJ1-6	few	CASSVAGRKNSPLHF	TGTGCCAGCAGCGTAGCAGGGCGGAAGAATTCACCCCTCCACTTT
TRBV24-1	TRBD1	TRBJ2-2	few	CATSTGQGAGELFF	TGTGCCACCAGCACGGGACAGGGAGCCGGGGAGCTGTTTTTT
TRBV4-2	TRBD2	TRBJ2-3	-	CASSLQAGGHWDTQYF	TGTGCCAGCAGCCTCCAAGCGGGGGGGCACTGGGATACGCAGTATTTT
TRBV10-3	TRBD2	TRBJ2-7	-	CAIRTGGSYEQYF	TGTGCCATCAGGACGGGGGGCTCCTACGAGCAGTACTTC
TRBV12-3/TRBV12-4	TRBD1	TRBJ2-6	-	CASSYASGQNSGANVLTF	TGTGCCAGCAGTTATGCCTCGGGACAGAACTCTGGGGCCAACGTCCTGACTTTC
TRBV7-3	-	TRBJ2-5	-	CASSPTGPQGETQYF	TGTGCCAGCAGCCCAACCGGGCCCCAGGGGGAGACCCAGTACTTC
TRBV12-3/TRBV12-4	TRBD1	TRBJ2-3	-	CASSWGDRGLGDTQYF	TGTGCCAGCAGTTGGGGGGACAGGGGGCTTGGGGATACGCAGTATTTT
TRBV7-6	TRBD1	TRBJ1-6	-	CASRLNRDRDSPLHF	TGTGCCAGCAGATTAAACCGGGACAGAGATTCACCCCTCCACTTT
TRBV20-1	-	TRBJ2-1	-	CSARDGGNNEQFF	TGCAGTGCGAGGGACGGGGGAAACAATGAGCAGTTCTTC
TRBV27	TRBD1	TRBJ2-1	few	CASSPGQGTEQFF	TGTGCCAGCAGTCCCGGACAGGGTACTGAGCAGTTCTTC
TRBV12-3/TRBV12-4	-	TRBJ2-4	few	CASSLGRDIQYF	TGTGCCAGCAGTTTAGGGAGGGACATTCAGTACTTC
TRBV5-6	-	TRBJ2-5	many	CASSLLVRETQYF	TGTGCCAGCAGCTTGTTAGTAAGAGAGACCCAGTACTTC
TRBV3-1	-	TRBJ1-6	-	CASSQGAEISGSPLHF	TGTGCCAGCAGCCAAGGGGCTGAGATCTCGGGCTCACCCCTCCACTTT
TRBV7-2	TRBD1	TRBJ1-5	-	CASSPDRVSNQPQHF	TGTGCCAGCAGCCCCGACAGGGTAAGCAATCAGCCCCAGCATTTT
TRBV5-5	-	TRBJ1-5	-	CASSFGAGRFNQPQHF	TGTGCCAGCAGCTTTGGGGCAGGGAGGTTTAATCAGCCCCAGCATTTT
TRBV6-5	-	TRBJ1-1	-	CASSNPGTAGTEAFF	TGTGCCAGCAGTAACCCCGGGACGGCTGGCACTGAAGCTTTCTTT
TRBV20-1	-	TRBJ2-2	few	CSARDRNRFTGELFF	TGCAGTGCTAGAGATAGGAACAGATTCACCGGGGAGCTGTTTTTT
TRBV10-3	-	TRBJ1-1	-	CAIRSGPNTEAFF	TGTGCCATCAGAAGTGGTCCTAACACTGAAGCTTTCTTT
TRBV6-2/TRBV6-3	TRBD2	TRBJ2-3	-	CASSGHPGTSGGSTDTQYF	TGTGCCAGCAGTGGACATCCAGGGACTAGCGGGGGGAGCACAGATACGCAGTATTTT
TRBV2	-	TRBJ1-1	-	CASLRMNTEAFF	TGTGCCAGCCTCCGTATGAACACTGAAGCTTTCTTT
TRBV20-1	TRBD1	TRBJ1-4	-	CSATGTGNEKLFF	TGCAGTGCAACCGGGACAGGGAACGAAAAACTGTTTTTT
TRBV20-1	-	TRBJ2-3	few	CSARDYRRLTDTQYF	TGCAGTGCTAGAGATTATCGACGGCTCACAGATACGCAGTATTTT
TRBV5-1	TRBD2	TRBJ2-5	-	CASSYLAGGRQETQYF	TGCGCCAGCAGCTATCTAGCGGGGGGGCGGCAAGAGACCCAGTACTTC
TRBV7-2	-	TRBJ2-1	few	CASSSALSGEQFF	TGTGCCAGCAGCTCAGCGCTTAGTGGTGAGCAGTTCTTC
TRBV11-2	-	TRBJ2-2	-	CASSLGRGSGTGELFF	TGTGCCAGCAGCTTAGGAAGGGGTAGCGGTACCGGGGAGCTGTTTTTT
TRBV11-2	TRBD2	TRBJ2-2	-	CASSSLREGFSGELFF	TGTGCCAGCAGCTCACTGAGGGAGGGGTTCTCCGGGGAGCTGTTTTTT
TRBV4-3	TRBD1	TRBJ1-5	few	CASSHYRGSNQPQHF	TGCGCCAGCAGCCATTACAGGGGTAGCAATCAGCCCCAGCATTTT
TRBV7-2	TRBD1	TRBJ2-3	-	CASRLGPTGEADTQYF	TGTGCCAGCAGACTAGGCCCGACAGGGGAGGCAGATACGCAGTATTTT
TRBV20-1	TRBD1	TRBJ1-1	few	CSAARTGGVYEAFF	TGCAGTGCTGCACGGACAGGGGGCGTTTATGAAGCTTTCTTT
TRBV5-1	TRBD1	TRBJ2-1	-	CASTRDSSYNEQFF	TGCGCCAGCACCCGGGACAGCTCCTACAATGAGCAGTTCTTC
TRBV5-4	TRBD1	TRBJ2-1	-	CASSSQLTGDEQFF	TGTGCCAGCAGCTCTCAATTGACAGGGGATGAGCAGTTCTTC
TRBV5-1	-	TRBJ1-1	-	CASSLGEPEEAFF	TGCGCCAGCAGCTTGGGTGAGCCGGAGGAAGCTTTCTTT
TRBV4-1	TRBD1	TRBJ2-7	-	CASSHKTGEIYEQYF	TGCGCCAGCAGCCACAAGACAGGGGAAATCTACGAGCAGTACTTC
TRBV29-1	-	TRBJ2-3	-	CSVEPGTDTQYF	TGCAGCGTTGAACCTGGAACAGATACGCAGTATTTT
TRBV9	-	TRBJ2-7	few	CASSVGPQSEQYF	TGTGCCAGCTCTGTGGGGCCCCAGAGCGAGCAGTACTTC
TRBV2	-	TRBJ1-5	-	CASSEGRAGQPQHF	TGTGCCAGCAGCGAGGGACGGGCGGGTCAGCCCCAGCATTTT
TRBV7-2	-	TRBJ2-3	many	CASSLTPTDTQYF	TGTGCCAGCAGCTTAACCCCCACAGATACGCAGTATTTT